This T cell receptor beta chain was documented in a study of CD8 T cells in ankylosing spondylitis. Study-wide results and caveats: Significant enrichment of disease-linked clones was reported in matched ankylosing spondylitis synovial fluid. Earlier literature documents some of the motif variants in reactive arthritis synovial fluid and blood.

Library preparation for TCR beta used quantitative 5'-RACE with molecular barcodes. TCRdb analysed the 5' RACE reads with MiXCR anew, one entry per CDR3 protein. Here the sample spans approximately 100,000 distinct CDR3 sequences, roughly 8.7% being singletons. The sample holds many counts of this clonotype. Its antigen is currently unknown. The CDR3 covers 15 residues. Germline assignment: CDR1 MNHNS and CDR2 SASEGT. With 5 bases removed from V and 1 base from J, the gap between germline ends came to 15 bases. The sequence came from a male donor with ankylosing spondylitis or in good health (not recorded which). Material for sequencing was blood, either unsorted or a sorted T cell fraction (not recorded which). The V gene is TRBV6-1, the J gene TRBJ2-7; TRBD1 or TRBD2 may be the D gene (5 bases each). The CDR3 DNA sequence: TGTGCCAGCAGTCCCGTGGGGGTGCGGTCCTACGAGCAGTACTTC. Its translation: CASSPVGVRSYEQYF.